This T cell receptor beta chain was sequenced during a study of blood T cells in healthy people across ages. Study conclusions and caveats: Expanded clonotype shifts may have been confounded, as the donors had an unknown CMV status. Per-million-T-cell TCR beta diversity fell roughly linearly with age.

Per germline, CDR1 SEHNR and CDR2 FQNEAQ (reference sequence). V lost 2 bases and J 0 bases, leaving 8 bases between the germline ends. This CDR3 contains 15 residues. A remark on this clonotype: What it recognizes is unknown.

Every donor contributed roughly 11 milliliters of peripheral blood by blood draw. The second PCR ran 7 to 11 cycles with a sample-barcoded 5' primer and J-beta primers. TCRdb passed the 5' RACE reads through MiXCR, listing each CDR3 protein once. The sample includes hundreds of thousands of distinct CDR3 sequences, approximately 40% of them seen just once. V is TRBV7-9 and J is TRBJ2-1, with D uncertain. Sequencing used blood. This TCR came from a man older than 75 in good health. CDR3 bases: TGTGCCAGCAGCTTAAACGGCGGCTCCTACAATGAGCAGTTCTTC. It yields the protein CASSLNGGSYNEQFF.